The rows below give T cell receptor beta chains drawn from one sample of a study of T cells after yellow fever vaccination. TCRdb fed the 5' RACE reads into MiXCR, producing one record per CDR3 protein. Of about 120,000 distinct CDR3 sequences listed, around 7.2% were seen once; the top ten hold 2.5% to 3%. Specimen: CD4+ T cells sorted from PBMCs, collected about 49 days after the first yellow fever vaccination. The receptor set was obtained from a man aged 18 to 35 who received the YFV17D yellow fever vaccine. CDR3s include the opening cysteine and the closing phenylalanine or tryptophan. Each record gives: clone size, J gene, D gene, V gene, CDR3 protein, CDR3 DNA. The D gene is left open where the match is weak. Clone size is stated in some rows and not others, as once, few, many or a class when expanded.

size: many; J: TRBJ1-1; D: NA; V: TRBV30; CDR3: CAWSVVGFSEAFF; DNA: TGTGCCTGGAGTGTAGTCGGGTTTTCTGAAGCTTTCTTT
size: many; J: TRBJ2-5; D: NA; V: TRBV6-2/TRBV6-3; CDR3: CASSYIGDFGETQYF; DNA: TGTGCCAGCAGTTACATCGGAGATTTCGGGGAGACCCAGTACTTC
size: NA; J: TRBJ2-7; D: NA; V: TRBV2; CDR3: CASRGTVTSYEQYF; DNA: TGTGCCAGCAGGGGGACTGTGACTTCTTACGAGCAGTACTTC
size: many; J: TRBJ1-4; D: NA; V: TRBV7-6; CDR3: CASSSGGKLFF; DNA: TGTGCCAGCAGCTCCGGAGGAAAACTGTTTTTT
size: many; J: TRBJ2-1; D: TRBD2; V: TRBV11-2; CDR3: CASMRGYDYNEQFF; DNA: TGTGCCAGCATGCGGGGGTATGACTACAATGAGCAGTTCTTC
size: many; J: TRBJ2-3; D: NA; V: TRBV7-9; CDR3: CASSLTLRTDTQYF; DNA: TGTGCCAGCAGCTTAACCCTAAGAACAGATACGCAGTATTTT
size: many; J: TRBJ2-1; D: TRBD2; V: TRBV6-1; CDR3: CASGGRALYNEQFF; DNA: TGTGCCAGCGGAGGGAGGGCCCTGTACAATGAGCAGTTCTTC
size: many; J: TRBJ2-6; D: NA; V: TRBV7-7; CDR3: CASSLGGANVLTF; DNA: TGTGCCAGCAGCCTGGGGGGGGCCAACGTCCTGACTTTC
size: NA; J: TRBJ1-6; D: NA; V: TRBV4-1; CDR3: CASSQRGGNNSPLHF; DNA: TGCGCCAGCAGCCAACGAGGGGGGAATAATTCACCCCTCCACTTT
size: many; J: TRBJ2-1; D: NA; V: TRBV5-1; CDR3: CASTRPGASSYNEQFF; DNA: TGCGCCAGCACAAGACCCGGGGCGAGCTCCTACAATGAGCAGTTCTTC
size: many; J: TRBJ2-3; D: TRBD1; V: TRBV12-3/TRBV12-4; CDR3: CASSSPGTALDTQYF; DNA: TGTGCCAGCAGTTCACCCGGGACAGCCCTGGATACGCAGTATTTT
size: many; J: TRBJ2-3; D: TRBD2; V: TRBV28; CDR3: CASSPPGLAGFTDTQYF; DNA: TGTGCCAGCAGTCCGCCGGGACTAGCGGGGTTCACAGATACGCAGTATTTT
size: many; J: TRBJ1-6; D: TRBD1; V: TRBV6-2/TRBV6-3; CDR3: CASRADRRGSPLHF; DNA: TGTGCCAGCAGGGCGGACAGGAGAGGTTCACCCCTCCACTTT
size: few; J: TRBJ1-1; D: TRBD1; V: TRBV29-1; CDR3: CSVEYPAGTGGGMKVEAFF; DNA: TGCAGCGTTGAATATCCGGCCGGGACAGGGGGGGGGATGAAGGTTGAAGCTTTCTTT
size: many; J: TRBJ2-5; D: NA; V: TRBV4-3; CDR3: CASSQNSRWETQYF; DNA: TGCGCCAGCAGCCAGAACTCGCGGTGGGAGACCCAGTACTTC
size: many; J: TRBJ2-5; D: NA; V: TRBV7-2; CDR3: CASKEGGVETQYF; DNA: TGTGCCAGCAAGGAAGGAGGGGTTGAGACCCAGTACTTC
size: many; J: TRBJ2-3; D: TRBD1; V: TRBV5-6; CDR3: CASRTGETDTQYF; DNA: TGTGCCAGCAGAACAGGGGAAACAGATACGCAGTATTTT
size: many; J: TRBJ2-1; D: NA; V: TRBV7-2; CDR3: CASSQNRNEQFF; DNA: TGTGCCAGCAGCCAAAATAGAAATGAGCAGTTCTTC
size: many; J: TRBJ1-1; D: NA; V: TRBV5-1; CDR3: CASSLPLGGLNTEAFF; DNA: TGCGCCAGCAGCTTGCCCCTGGGCGGGCTGAACACTGAAGCTTTCTTT
size: many; J: TRBJ2-5; D: TRBD1; V: TRBV7-8; CDR3: CASSLRTTGGGQETQYF; DNA: TGTGCCAGCAGCTTACGAACGACAGGGGGAGGCCAAGAGACCCAGTACTTC
size: many; J: TRBJ2-5; D: TRBD2; V: TRBV5-1; CDR3: CASSFTTSGGETQYF; DNA: TGCGCCAGCAGCTTTACGACTAGCGGGGGTGAGACCCAGTACTTC
size: many; J: TRBJ2-1; D: TRBD1; V: TRBV5-1; CDR3: CASSPGQGIYNEQFF; DNA: TGCGCCAGCAGCCCGGGACAGGGGATTTACAATGAGCAGTTCTTC
size: many; J: TRBJ2-4; D: NA; V: TRBV27; CDR3: CASSLSEGKAKNIQYF; DNA: TGTGCCAGCAGTTTATCGGAGGGGAAGGCCAAAAACATTCAGTACTTC
size: many; J: TRBJ2-3; D: NA; V: TRBV7-2; CDR3: CASSPNTDTQYF; DNA: TGTGCCAGCAGCCCAAACACAGATACGCAGTATTTT
size: NA; J: TRBJ1-5; D: TRBD1; V: TRBV5-4; CDR3: CASSLGGQGTNQPQHF; DNA: TGTGCCAGCAGCTTGGGTGGACAGGGGACCAATCAGCCCCAGCATTTT
size: many; J: TRBJ2-3; D: NA; V: TRBV5-1; CDR3: CASSLMVQGLDTQYF; DNA: TGCGCCAGCAGCTTGATGGTCCAGGGACTAGATACGCAGTATTTT
size: many; J: TRBJ1-5; D: TRBD1; V: TRBV28; CDR3: CASNSRGSDQPQHF; DNA: TGTGCCAGCAACAGCAGGGGGTCTGATCAGCCCCAGCATTTT
size: many; J: TRBJ1-3; D: NA; V: TRBV12-3/TRBV12-4; CDR3: CASSPGTNTIYF; DNA: TGTGCCAGCAGTCCAGGGACCAACACCATATATTTT
size: NA; J: TRBJ2-3; D: NA; V: TRBV12-3/TRBV12-4; CDR3: CASSLSGGGGPLIDTQYF; DNA: TGTGCCAGCAGTTTATCAGGGGGCGGGGGCCCGCTCATAGATACGCAGTATTTT
size: NA; J: TRBJ2-1; D: NA; V: TRBV7-3; CDR3: CASSPLGGEGRNEQFF; DNA: TGTGCCAGCAGCCCCCTAGGGGGCGAGGGGAGGAATGAGCAGTTCTTC
size: many; J: TRBJ2-3; D: NA; V: TRBV24-1; CDR3: CATRRQLTDTQYF; DNA: TGTGCCACCAGACGACAGCTCACAGATACGCAGTATTTT
size: many; J: TRBJ1-6; D: NA; V: TRBV5-1; CDR3: CASSLVAGDNSPLHF; DNA: TGCGCCAGCAGCTTGGTCGCCGGGGATAATTCACCCCTCCACTTT